The clone carrying this T cell receptor (beta chain) was observed once. What it binds is unknown. At one of its ends the junction is not consistent with the germline gene, which may arise from a read error. The data are from a study of OX40 agonist ivuxolimab in advanced cancers. Overall study context: A history of anti-PD-1, anti-PD-L1 or anti-CTLA-4 therapy was acceptable, and more than 30% had some. Regarding the study as a whole: The work left the antigen specificity of expanded peripheral T cells undetermined. In the 0.1 to 3.0 mg/kg range, CD4+ and CD8+ blood T cells had expanded clonally by week 6.

Germline CDR1 and CDR2: MNHNY and SVGAGI (reference sequence). The CDR3 sequence is 15 residues long. Data came from immunoSEQ multiplex PCR; TCRdb stores just in-frame clones and leaves some out. The repertoire holds roughly 58,000 clones, with around 88% as singletons. Patients were ineligible given autoimmune disease history or systemic immunosuppression. The chain links TRBV6-6 to TRBJ1-2; D perhaps matches TRBD1 (5 bases). This TCR derives from an adult with an advanced solid tumor such as melanoma, head and neck, liver or kidney cancer. This material consisted of CD4+ or CD8+ T cells sorted from blood, taken in a trial of the OX40 agonist ivuxolimab. The DNA for the CDR3 is TGTGCCAGCAGTCTCGGGGGGGGGAGACGCTATGGCTGCACCTTC. It yields the protein CASSLGGGRRYGCTF.